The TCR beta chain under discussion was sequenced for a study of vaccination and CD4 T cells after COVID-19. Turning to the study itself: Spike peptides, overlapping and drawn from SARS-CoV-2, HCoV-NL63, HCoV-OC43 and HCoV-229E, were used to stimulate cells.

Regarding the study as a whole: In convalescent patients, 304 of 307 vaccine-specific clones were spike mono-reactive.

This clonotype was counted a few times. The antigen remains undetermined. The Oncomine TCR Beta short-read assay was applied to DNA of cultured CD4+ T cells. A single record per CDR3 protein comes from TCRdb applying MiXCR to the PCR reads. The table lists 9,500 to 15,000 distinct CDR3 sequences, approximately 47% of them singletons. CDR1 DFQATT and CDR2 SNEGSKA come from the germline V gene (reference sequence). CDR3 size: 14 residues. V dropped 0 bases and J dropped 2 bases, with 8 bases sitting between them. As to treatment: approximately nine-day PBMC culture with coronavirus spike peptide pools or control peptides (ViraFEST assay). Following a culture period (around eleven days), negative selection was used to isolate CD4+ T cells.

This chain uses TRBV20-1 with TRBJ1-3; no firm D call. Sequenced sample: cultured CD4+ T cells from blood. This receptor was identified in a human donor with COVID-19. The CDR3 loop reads CSARERGPGNTIYF. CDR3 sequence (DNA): TGCAGTGCTAGAGAGCGAGGGCCTGGAAACACCATATATTTT.